One and the same sample provided the 8 T cell receptor beta chains below, sequenced in a study of blood T cell repertoires in COVID-19. Libraries were prepared by immunoSEQ multiplex PCR; TCRdb keeps only in-frame clonotypes and omits some of them. The sample holds 200,000 to 250,000 clones; approximately 79% are singletons and the top ten take roughly 4.2%. Sequenced: peripheral blood. The source is a middle-aged woman with active or convalescent COVID-19.

The rearrangement uses TRBV5-5 and TRBJ2-1; TRBD2 matches 7 bases. CDR1 and CDR2 from the germline V gene are SGHKS and YYEKEE (reference sequence). V was pared by 5 bases and J by 7 bases, with 12 bases of the junction left unmatched. The CDR3 sequence is 15 residues long. The DNA of the CDR3 is TGTGCCAGCAGTTCGTCGACTAGCCTTTGGAATGAGCAGTTCTTC. This gives the protein CASSSSTSLWNEQFF.

This sequence joins TRBV9 and TRBJ1-5; TRBD1 might be the D (6 bases). V shed 4 bases and J shed 2 bases, with 13 bases lying between them. The CDR3 sequence is 15 residues long. Per germline, CDR1 SGDLS and CDR2 YYNGEE. This CDR3 is CASSSPGAGNQPQHF. The CDR3 DNA reads TGTGCCAGCAGCTCCCCAGGGGCGGGCAATCAGCCCCAGCATTTT.

This chain connects TRBV5-4 to TRBJ2-1; a weak D match, TRBD2 (6 bases). The germline V and J ends were trimmed by 4 bases and 2 bases, with 13 bases remaining between them. The germline V gene has CDR1 SGHNT and CDR2 YYREEE (reference sequence). This CDR3 is 15 amino acids long. The CDR3: CASSRNSGAYNEQFF. The CDR3 DNA is TGTGCCAGCAGCCGCAATAGCGGAGCCTACAATGAGCAGTTCTTC. The entire variable domain, with the rest obtained from reference TRBV5-4 and TRBJ2-1, is as follows: ETGVTQSPTHLIKTRGQQVTLRCSSQSGHNTVSWYQQALGQGPQFIFQYYREEENGRGNFPPRFSGLQFPNYSSELNVNALELDDSALYLCASSRNSGAYNEQFFGPGTRLTVL.

This chain joins TRBV21-1 and TRBJ2-7; the table names TRBD2, a call not compared with the DNA. TRBV21-1 is labeled a pseudogene. This CDR3 is built from 16 residues. In DNA form, the CDR3 reads TGTGCCAGCAGCAAAGGAGAGGGATCATCCCTCTACGAGCAGTACGTC. Protein product: CASSKGEGSSLYEQYV.

The chain combines TRBV3-1 (or the pseudogene TRBV3-2) with TRBJ2-7, with TRBD1 identical over 8 bases. Germline CDR1 LGHDT, CDR2 YNNKEL (reference sequence). The CDR3 is 13 amino acids. V lost 4 bases to trimming and J lost 4 bases; unmatched junction nucleotides: 3. The CDR3 is CASSLTGGYEQYV. In nucleotides, the CDR3 is TGTGCCAGCAGCCTTACAGGGGGGTACGAGCAGTACGTC.

Concerning this clone: At one of its ends the junction is not consistent with the germline gene, which may arise from a read error. The V gene is TRBV2, the J gene TRBJ2-1; D possibly corresponds to TRBD1 (6 bases). Germline-derived CDR1 and CDR2 are SNHLY and FYNNEI. The CDR3 is 15 amino acids. For the CDR3, the DNA is TGTGCCAGCAGTTTACAGGGCAGGTCCTCCAATGAGCAGTTCTTC. Protein product: CASSLQGRSSNEQFF.

This rearrangement joins TRBV6-5 to TRBJ1-6; 8 bases match TRBD1. V gave up 5 bases and J gave up 5 bases; unmatched junction bases: 5. Looked up from germline, CDR1 is MNHEY and CDR2 is SVGAGI. CDR3 length equals 15 residues. For the CDR3, the DNA is TGTGCCAGCAGTCGACAGGGGTGGAATAATTCACCCCTCCACTTT. Translating it yields CASSRQGWNNSPLHF.

Here the CDR3 DNA reads TGTGCCAGCAGCTTCGACTCCCAAACCTATGGCTACACCTTC. This sequence encodes CASSFDSQTYGYTF. The V call is TRBV5-4, the J call TRBJ1-2, with D uncertain. V was cut by 2 bases and J by 4 bases, with 12 bases left in between. This CDR3 is 14 amino acids long. Germline values: CDR1 SGHNT, CDR2 YYREEE (reference sequence). The full variable domain, rest sourced from reference TRBV5-4 and TRBJ1-2, is ETGVTQSPTHLIKTRGQQVTLRCSSQSGHNTVSWYQQALGQGPQFIFQYYREEENGRGNFPPRFSGLQFPNYSSELNVNALELDDSALYLCASSFDSQTYGYTFGSGTRLTVV.